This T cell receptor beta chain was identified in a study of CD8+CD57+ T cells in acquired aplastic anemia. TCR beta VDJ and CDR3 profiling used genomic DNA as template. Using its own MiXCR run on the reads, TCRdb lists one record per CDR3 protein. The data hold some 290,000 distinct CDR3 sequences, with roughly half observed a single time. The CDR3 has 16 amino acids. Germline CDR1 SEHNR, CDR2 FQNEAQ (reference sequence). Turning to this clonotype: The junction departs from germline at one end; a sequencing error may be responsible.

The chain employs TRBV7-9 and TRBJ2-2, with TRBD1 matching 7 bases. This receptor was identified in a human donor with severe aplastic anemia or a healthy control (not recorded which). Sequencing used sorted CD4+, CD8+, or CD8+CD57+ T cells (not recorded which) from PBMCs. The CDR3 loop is CASSLVADRVTGELFF. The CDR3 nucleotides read TGTGCCAGCAGCTTAGTCGCCGACAGGGTTACCGGGGAGCTGTTCTTT.